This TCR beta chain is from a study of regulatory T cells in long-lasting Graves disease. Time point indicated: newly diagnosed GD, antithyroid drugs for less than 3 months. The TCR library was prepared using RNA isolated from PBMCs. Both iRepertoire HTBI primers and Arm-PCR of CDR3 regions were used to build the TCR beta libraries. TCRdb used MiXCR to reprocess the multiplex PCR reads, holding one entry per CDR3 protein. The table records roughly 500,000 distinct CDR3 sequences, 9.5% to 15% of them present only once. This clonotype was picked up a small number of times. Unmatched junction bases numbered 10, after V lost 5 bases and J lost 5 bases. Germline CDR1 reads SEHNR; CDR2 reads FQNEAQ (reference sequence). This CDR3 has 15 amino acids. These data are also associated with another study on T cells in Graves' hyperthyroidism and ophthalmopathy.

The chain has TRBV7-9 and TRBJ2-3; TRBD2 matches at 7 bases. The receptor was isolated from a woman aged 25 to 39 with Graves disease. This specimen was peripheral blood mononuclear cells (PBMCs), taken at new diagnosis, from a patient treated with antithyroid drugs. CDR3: CASSPWGRGEDTQYF. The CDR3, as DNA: TGTGCCAGCAGCCCCTGGGGGAGGGGTGAAGATACGCAGTATTTT.